Following are 17 T cell receptor beta chains from one sample sequenced in a study of T cell responses to AZD1222 COVID-19 vaccine. The protocol was immunoSEQ multiplex PCR, while the TCRdb copy is restricted to in-frame clones and leaves out a portion. The sample has about 130,000 clones; just over 90% are singletons. Sequencing was performed on peripheral blood, taken 28 days after the second AZD1222 dose. These receptor sequences come from an adult who received the AZD1222 COVID-19 vaccine.

The V gene is TRBV4-1, the J gene TRBJ2-1; perhaps TRBD1 as D (5 bases). The CDR3 sequence is 16 residues long. Germline V gene lookup returns CDR1 MGHRA and CDR2 YSYEKL. Trimming stripped 1 base from V and 6 bases from J, with 16 bases between. The CDR3 region is CASSQVRGAQVNEQFF. The CDR3 DNA reads as TGCGCCAGCAGCCAAGTTCGTGGGGCCCAGGTCAATGAGCAGTTCTTC.

The genes are TRBV18 and TRBJ2-1; D not resolved. The V end lost 6 bases, the J end lost 10 bases, and 10 bases lay between the germline ends. The CDR3 length is 11 residues. The germline CDR1 and CDR2 sequences are KGHSH and LQKENI. CDR3 bases: TGTGCCAGCTCCCAACGTATAGAGCAGTTCTTC. This encodes CASSQRIEQFF.

The V gene is TRBV12-3 or TRBV12-4, the J gene TRBJ2-3; D is unresolved. The CDR3 is made up of 11 amino acids. V was cut by 6 bases and J by 3 bases, with 4 bases left in between. CDR3 nucleotide sequence: TGTGCCAGCAGGGGAACAGATACGCAGTATTTT. Translated: CASRGTDTQYF.

This clone was seen once. The chain recombines TRBV6-5 with TRBJ1-2, with a possible D match to TRBD1 (6 bases). Germline CDR1 MNHEY, CDR2 SVGAGI. The CDR3 spans 15 residues. Trimming cost V 2 bases and J 4 bases, with 14 bases left between them. The CDR3 DNA is TGTGCCAGCAGTTACCTTGGACAGACTAGCTATGGCTACACCTTC. It yields the protein CASSYLGQTSYGYTF.

The chain is built from TRBV4-1 and TRBJ1-2, with D possibly matching TRBD1 (6 bases). The CDR3 extends over 16 amino acids. The germline V gene has CDR1 MGHRA and CDR2 YSYEKL. Trimming removed 4 bases at V and 2 bases at J, with 17 bases between. CDR3 in amino acids: CASSPIGQGRNYGYTF. CDR3 nucleotide sequence: TGCGCCAGCAGCCCCATCGGCCAGGGGAGAAACTATGGCTACACCTTC.

V gene TRBV18 combines with J gene TRBJ2-7; the D gene is possibly TRBD2 (6 bases). In germline, CDR1 is KGHSH, CDR2 LQKENI. The CDR3 spans 14 residues. V lost 0 bases, J lost 9 bases, and 15 bases lay in between. The CDR3 loop reads CASSPPVTSGVQYF. The CDR3 DNA sequence: TGTGCCAGCTCACCACCGGTAACTTCGGGGGTGCAGTACTTC.

This chain joins TRBV6-5 and TRBJ2-1; the match to TRBD1 covers 8 bases. Trimming cost V 3 bases and J 8 bases; bases outside gene matches: 9. This CDR3 has 15 amino acids. Germline V gene sequence: CDR1 MNHEY, CDR2 SVGAGI. CDR3 DNA: TGTGCCAGCAGTTATGCTGGACAGGGAACTGATGAGCAGTTCTTC. Its translation is CASSYAGQGTDEQFF.

The J gene is TRBJ1-4, the V gene TRBV19, with D hard to call. CDR1 LNHDA and CDR2 SQIVND come from the germline V gene (reference sequence). The CDR3 is 13 residues long. The V gene lost 3 bases and the J gene lost 5 bases, with 7 bases spanning the gap. The CDR3 sequence is CASSMRENEKLFF. The CDR3 coding sequence is TGTGCCAGTAGTATGAGGGAGAATGAAAAACTGTTTTTT.

This chain connects TRBV7-9 to TRBJ2-7; D is unclear. Trimming left V 5 bases short and J 0 bases short, with 11 bases between. The CDR3 spans 14 residues. Germline-derived CDR1 and CDR2 are SEHNR and FQNEAQ (reference sequence). This CDR3 is CASSNWLGSYEQYF. CDR3 DNA: TGTGCCAGCAGCAACTGGTTGGGCTCCTACGAGCAGTACTTC.

V gene TRBV28 combines with J gene TRBJ2-7, with D possibly TRBD2 on 5 matching bases. Trimming left V 11 bases short and J 0 bases short, with 14 bases between. The CDR3 runs to 13 residues. Germline CDR1 reads MDHEN; CDR2 reads SYDVKM. CDR3 sequence reads: CAPPPGCSYEQYF. The CDR3 DNA sequence: TGTGCCCCTCCCCCGGGGTGCTCCTACGAGCAGTACTTC.

The genes are TRBV2 and TRBJ2-5; D is possibly TRBD1 (5 bases). Trimming removed 3 bases from V and 0 bases from J, with 14 bases in between. The CDR3 covers 16 residues. CDR1 is SNHLY and CDR2 is FYNNEI in the germline V gene. CDR3 protein: CASSEIGVRNQETQYF. In nucleotides, the CDR3 is TGTGCCAGCAGTGAGATAGGGGTGCGGAACCAAGAGACCCAGTACTTC.

The chain joins TRBV3-1 (or the pseudogene TRBV3-2) to TRBJ2-4, with D tentatively TRBD2 (5 bases). Per germline, CDR1 LGHDT and CDR2 YNNKEL (reference sequence). V was trimmed by 2 bases and J by 2 bases, leaving 22 bases between them. The CDR3 has 19 amino acids. The CDR3 sequence: CASSQIGRRKMGTKNIQYF. CDR3 sequence (DNA): TGTGCCAGCAGCCAAATTGGGAGACGAAAGATGGGGACCAAAAACATTCAGTACTTC.

This clone was seen a handful of times. The chain recombines TRBV6-5 with TRBJ2-7, with D perhaps TRBD1 (5 bases). Germline CDR1 is MNHEY and CDR2 is SVGAGI. The CDR3 sequence is 12 residues long. Deletions cut 7 bases from V and 2 bases from J, with 9 bases between. The CDR3 DNA sequence: TGTGCCAGCATGGGCAGGGCCTACGAGCAGTACTTC. It translates to CASMGRAYEQYF.

This chain links TRBV28 with TRBJ2-7; D ambiguous. The CDR3 consists of 13 residues. Between the trimmed V and J ends, which lost 5 bases and 8 bases, there was a span of 16 bases. The germline V gene encodes CDR1 MDHEN and CDR2 SYDVKM. Here the CDR3 DNA reads TGTGCCAGCAGTCTACGGACCCCAAGGCAGCAGTACTTC. This translates into CASSLRTPRQQYF.

V is TRBV19 and J is TRBJ2-2, with D tentatively TRBD1 (5 bases). CDR1 and CDR2 (germline): LNHDA, SQIVND (reference sequence). This CDR3 contains 13 residues. Trimming removed 4 bases from V and 4 bases from J, with 7 bases in between. The CDR3 DNA sequence: TGTGCCAGTAGTAGAAGGGGCACCGGGGAGCTGTTTTTT. Amino acid sequence: CASSRRGTGELFF.

The V call is TRBV19, the J call TRBJ2-3; D remains unclear. Germline values: CDR1 LNHDA, CDR2 SQIVND (reference sequence). The CDR3 spans 15 residues. V dropped 4 bases and J dropped 0 bases, with 11 bases sitting between them. The CDR3 protein is CASSRAPYSTDTQYF. As DNA, the CDR3 is TGTGCCAGTAGTAGGGCTCCTTATAGCACAGATACGCAGTATTTT. The full variable domain, with the rest looked up from reference TRBV19 and TRBJ2-3, is DGGITQSPKYLFRKEGQNVTLSCEQNLNHDAMYWYRQDPGQGLRLIYYSQIVNDFQKGDIAEGYSVSREKKESFPLTVTSAQKNPTAFYLCASSRAPYSTDTQYFGPGTRLTVL.

V is TRBV5-4 and J is TRBJ2-7; 7 bases align to TRBD1. Germline V gene data show CDR1 as SGHNT and CDR2 as YYREEE (reference sequence). Unmatched junction bases numbered 4, after V lost 4 bases and J lost 6 bases. This CDR3 region has 12 residues. CDR3 sequence: CASSPTGTEQYF. The CDR3 region has the DNA TGTGCCAGCAGCCCGACAGGGACCGAGCAGTACTTC.